Listed below are T cell receptor beta chains from one sample, sequenced in a study of T cell changes during pregnancy in multiple sclerosis. Produced via immunoSEQ multiplex PCR; TCRdb's table is partial and in-frame only. The table includes tens of thousands of clones, 80% to 95% detected once. The sequenced sample was peripheral blood, obtained in the second trimester of pregnancy. The receptors shown here come from a female donor in good health, enrolled as a control in a pregnancy study. Each CDR3 is given with its conserved first and last residue. D genes are given only for firm matches. Only some rows state a clone size, as once, few, many or a class for expanded clones.

j_call d_call v_call clone_size cdr3_nt cdr3_aa
TRBJ1-1 TRBD1 TRBV28 - TGTGCCAGCAGACCACTAGACAGGGGCGAGACTGAAGCTTTCTTT CASRPLDRGETEAFF
TRBJ2-7 - TRBV14 - TGTGCCAGCAGCTTACTAGCTGGAGACTACGAGCAGTACTTC CASSLLAGDYEQYF
TRBJ1-1 - TRBV19 - TGTGCCAGTAGTACGTTCACTAATCGCCGGACAGCGAACACTGAAGCTTTCTTT CASSTFTNRRTANTEAFF
TRBJ2-2 TRBD1 TRBV12-5 - TGTGCTAGTGGTTCGGGACAGACGTTTACCGGGGAGCTGTTTTTT CASGSGQTFTGELFF
TRBJ2-5 TRBD2 TRBV7-6 - TGTGCCAGCAGCTTCGTAGCGGGGGAAGAGACCCAGTACTTC CASSFVAGEETQYF
TRBJ1-4 TRBD1 TRBV28 - TGTGCCAGCAGGCACAGTCGGGACAGGGTCATATTATCCGGAAAACTGTTTTTT CASRHSRDRVILSGKLFF
TRBJ2-5 - TRBV10-3 - TGTGCCATCAACAGAAACCTGGGAGAGACCCAGTACTTC CAINRNLGETQYF
TRBJ2-7 TRBD1 TRBV4-3 - TGCGCCAGCAGCAACCGGGACAGGGGCTTATCCGAGCAGTACTTC CASSNRDRGLSEQYF
TRBJ1-2 - TRBV18 - TGTGCCAGCTCAGCATACACGGGACTCGCCCTGGGCTACACCTTC CASSAYTGLALGYTF
TRBJ1-2 - TRBV29-1 - TGCAGCGTCGCGGGATTCCTCTATGGCTACACCTTC CSVAGFLYGYTF
TRBJ2-5 - TRBV18 - TGTGCCAGCTCACGTCCCGGGACCCAGGGGGAGACCCAGTACTTC CASSRPGTQGETQYF
TRBJ2-1 TRBD2 TRBV10-3 - TGTGCCATCAGCCTACGTCTAGCGGGAGGCCACAATGAGCAGTTCTTC CAISLRLAGGHNEQFF
TRBJ2-1 - TRBV4-2 once TGTGCCAGCAGCCAAGTTCAGGGCGATAACTACAATGAGCAGTTCTTC CASSQVQGDNYNEQFF
TRBJ2-5 TRBD1 TRBV4-1 - TGCGCCAGCAGCCAAGATGGTCAGGGGGCGCGCCAAGAGACCCAGTACTTC CASSQDGQGARQETQYF
TRBJ1-4 - TRBV7-2 once TGTGCCAGCAGCTTCCGGGGGGCGGAAAAACTGTTTTTT CASSFRGAEKLFF
TRBJ2-5 - TRBV14 - TGTGCCAGCAGCCAATTCGGGGGTATGGACCAAGAGACCCAGTACTTC CASSQFGGMDQETQYF
TRBJ2-7 - TRBV11-3 - TGTGCCAGCAGCTTAGGACGTGACAGGCCATACTACGAGCAGTACTTC CASSLGRDRPYYEQYF
TRBJ2-7 TRBD1 TRBV6-1 few TGTGCCAGCCACCAGGGGGTTTCCTACGAGCAGTACTTC CASHQGVSYEQYF
TRBJ1-1 - TRBV2 few TGTGCCAGCAGTGAAGTGCACGCGGAGGGGGCTTTCTTT CASSEVHAEGAFF
TRBJ1-4 - TRBV15 - TGTGCCACCAGCAGAGATCCAGGGACTAATGAAAAACTGTTTTTT CATSRDPGTNEKLFF
TRBJ2-7 - TRBV7-2 - TGTGCCAGCAGCTTAGGGGAGTTGGGCGTTTACGAGCAGTACTTC CASSLGELGVYEQYF
TRBJ1-2 - TRBV5-6 once TGTGCCAGCAGTTCCACAGGGATAGATGGCTACACCTTC CASSSTGIDGYTF
TRBJ2-7 - TRBV25-1 - TGTGCCAGCAGTGAAGGACGGACACTTTTCTCCTACGAGCAGTACTTC CASSEGRTLFSYEQYF
TRBJ2-6 - TRBV2 - TGTGCCAGCAGTTTCTCTACTTCTGGGGCCAACGTCCTGACTTTC CASSFSTSGANVLTF
TRBJ2-3 - TRBV10-1 - TGCGCCAGCCCCGGGGCAGATACGCAGTATTTT CASPGADTQYF
TRBJ1-5 TRBD1 TRBV19 - TGTGCCAGTAGTATAGGGACAGGGGGCCCTCAGCCCCAGCATTTT CASSIGTGGPQPQHF
TRBJ1-1 TRBD1 TRBV19 - TGTGCCAGTAGTCCCGGGACAGGGAGGATAAGGGACACTGAAGCTTTCTTT CASSPGTGRIRDTEAFF
TRBJ1-5 - TRBV7-2 - TGTGCCAGCAGCTTTCCCAGTCAGCCCCAGCATTTT CASSFPSQPQHF
TRBJ2-5 - TRBV6-5 - TGTGCCAGCACTCCGGGGGTCTTGGGGCAAGAGACCCAGTACTTC CASTPGVLGQETQYF
TRBJ2-1 TRBD2 TRBV28 once TGTGCCAGCACCCTTCGCGGGAGGGCGCTAAATGAGCAGTTCTTC CASTLRGRALNEQFF
TRBJ2-1 - TRBV30 - TGTGCCTGGACAGGGGGGAGCGGTAAGCAGTTCTTC CAWTGGSGKQFF
TRBJ2-3 - TRBV30 - TGTGCCTACTCGAACACAGATACGCAGTATTTT CAYSNTDTQYF
TRBJ2-6 - TRBV27 - TGTGCCAGCAGTTCCTTACAGGTAAACTCTGGGGCCAACGTCCTGACTTTC CASSSLQVNSGANVLTF
TRBJ1-1 - TRBV19 - TGTGCCAGTACACCCGGCCGAGGGCACACTGAAGCTTTCTTT CASTPGRGHTEAFF
TRBJ1-1 - TRBV5-1 once TGCGCCAGCAGCTTGTATAGAAACACTGAAGCTTTCTTT CASSLYRNTEAFF
TRBJ1-2 - TRBV19 once TGTGCCACCCAAGGGAGGGGTCCGAGTAACTATGGCTACACCTTC CATQGRGPSNYGYTF
TRBJ1-2 TRBD1 TRBV6-5 - TGTGCCAGCAGTTACACAACCGGGACAGGGACCTATGGCTACACCTTC CASSYTTGTGTYGYTF
TRBJ2-4 - TRBV28 - TGTGCCAGCAAGGAGCCGGTAGGAAACATTCAGTACTTC CASKEPVGNIQYF
TRBJ2-7 TRBD1 TRBV5-4 - TGTGCCAGCGGCCGGGACAGGGAGGTCTACGAGCAGTACTTC CASGRDREVYEQYF
TRBJ1-2 TRBD1 TRBV30 - TGTGCCTGGAGCCTCGGGACAGTCTATGGCTACACCTTC CAWSLGTVYGYTF
TRBJ2-7 - TRBV2 - TGTGCCACCAACTCTAAAAGCTCCTACGAGCAGTACTTC CATNSKSSYEQYF
TRBJ2-7 TRBD2 TRBV5-6 - TGTGCCAGCAGCTTGGCGGGGGGGTTCGAGCAGTACTTC CASSLAGGFEQYF
TRBJ2-7 TRBD1 TRBV7-2 - TGTGCCAGCAGCAAACTCAGGGGGCTGGAGACATACTACGAGCAGTACTTC CASSKLRGLETYYEQYF
TRBJ2-1 TRBD1 TRBV29-1 - TGCAGCGCCCGGACAGGGGGAAACAATGAGCAGTTCTTC CSARTGGNNEQFF
TRBJ1-2 - TRBV5-5 - TGTGCCAGCAGCTCCCCGGGCTATGGCTACACCTTC CASSSPGYGYTF
TRBJ2-3 TRBD2 TRBV11-2 - TGTGCCAGCAGCTTAGACGGCGGGGGGTATGTTGCAGATACGCAGTATTTT CASSLDGGGYVADTQYF
TRBJ2-5 TRBD2 TRBV9 - TGTGCCAGCAGCGGAGTTAGCGGGGGGGGCGGGACCCAGTACTTC CASSGVSGGGGTQYF
TRBJ1-5 TRBD1 TRBV18 - TGTGCCAGCTCTCGACAGGGGGGAGATAGCAATCAGCCCCAGCATTTT CASSRQGGDSNQPQHF
TRBJ1-4 TRBD1 TRBV28 - TGTGCCAGTAAGGAACAGGGGGCAGTAGAAAAACTGTTTTTT CASKEQGAVEKLFF
TRBJ2-3 - TRBV30 few - CAWSVAGGTAYF
TRBJ2-2 - TRBV7-3 - TGTGCCAGCAGGAGTATCAACACCGGGGAGCTGTTTTTT CASRSINTGELFF
TRBJ1-6 - TRBV6-1 - TGTGCCAGCAGTGACAATAGGGGGAATTCACCCCTCCACTTT CASSDNRGNSPLHF
TRBJ2-3 - TRBV10-2 - TGCGCCAGCAGTGGGGCGGGGTTCACAGATACGCAGTATTTT CASSGAGFTDTQYF
TRBJ1-5 - TRBV19 - TGTGCCCCCTGGGCCAGGGGATCCACCATCAATCAGCCCCAGCATTTT CAPWARGSTINQPQHF
TRBJ2-5 TRBD2 TRBV6-6 - TGTGCCAGCAGCCTAGCGGGGGGGTCCGGAGAGACCCAGTACTTC CASSLAGGSGETQYF
TRBJ2-2 - TRBV7-8 - TGTGCCAGCAGCTCGACAGACACCGGGGAGCTGTTTTTT CASSSTDTGELFF
TRBJ1-2 - TRBV30 - TGTGCCTGGAGTACGGCGGGGCCCGGGTTCTATGGCTACACCTTC CAWSTAGPGFYGYTF
TRBJ2-1 TRBD1 TRBV28 - TGTGCCAGCCAGCCACAGACAGGGGACAATGAGCAGTTCTTC CASQPQTGDNEQFF
TRBJ1-2 - TRBV7-8 - TGTGCCAGCAGCCCAGGGTCCGGCTACACCTTC CASSPGSGYTF